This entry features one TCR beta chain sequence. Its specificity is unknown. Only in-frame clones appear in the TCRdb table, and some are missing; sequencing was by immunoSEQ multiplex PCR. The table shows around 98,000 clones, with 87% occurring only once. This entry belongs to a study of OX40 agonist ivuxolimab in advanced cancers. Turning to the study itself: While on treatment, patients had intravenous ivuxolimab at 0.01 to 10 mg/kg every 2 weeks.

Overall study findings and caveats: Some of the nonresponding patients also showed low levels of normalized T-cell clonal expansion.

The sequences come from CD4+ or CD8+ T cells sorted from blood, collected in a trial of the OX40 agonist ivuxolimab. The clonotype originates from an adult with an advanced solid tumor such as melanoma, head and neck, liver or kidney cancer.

CDR3 in DNA: TGCGCCAGCAGCTTGACAGTCGAGGGAACCGGGGAGCTGTTTTTT. Its translation: CASSLTVEGTGELFF. The V gene is TRBV5-1, the J gene TRBJ2-2, with a weak D call TRBD2 (5 bases). V lost 1 base, J lost 5 bases, and 12 bases lay in between. The germline gives CDR1 SGHRS, CDR2 YFSETQ. CDR3 length equals 15 residues.